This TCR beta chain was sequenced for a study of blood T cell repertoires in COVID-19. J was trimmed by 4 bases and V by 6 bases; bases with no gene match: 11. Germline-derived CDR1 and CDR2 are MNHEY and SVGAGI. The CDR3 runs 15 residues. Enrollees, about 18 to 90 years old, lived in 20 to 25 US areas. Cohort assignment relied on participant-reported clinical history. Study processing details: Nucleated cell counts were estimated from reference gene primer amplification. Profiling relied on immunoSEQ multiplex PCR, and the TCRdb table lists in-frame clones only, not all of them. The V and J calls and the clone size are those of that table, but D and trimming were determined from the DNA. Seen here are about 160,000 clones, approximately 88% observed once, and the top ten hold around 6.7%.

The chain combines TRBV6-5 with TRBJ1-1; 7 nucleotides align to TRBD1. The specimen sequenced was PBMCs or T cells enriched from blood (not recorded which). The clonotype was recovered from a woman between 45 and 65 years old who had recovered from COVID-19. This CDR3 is CASSPGTVFTTEAFF. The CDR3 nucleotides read TGTGCCAGCAGCCCCGGGACAGTTTTTACCACTGAAGCTTTCTTT.